A selection of T cell receptor beta chains follows, all from one sample in a study of early T cells in non-severe SARS-CoV-2 infection. TCRdb reprocessed the 5' RACE reads via MiXCR and lists one record per CDR3 protein. Altogether approximately 73,000 distinct CDR3 sequences are present, around 13% being singletons, with the ten largest covering around 1.1%. Sequenced: whole blood. These receptors were obtained from an adult who was a healthcare worker with PCR-confirmed SARS-CoV-2 infection or an uninfected control (not recorded which). The CDR3 runs from the conserved cysteine through the conserved F or W. The order of the fields is D gene, clone size, V gene, J gene, CDR3 protein, CDR3 DNA. D genes are given only for firm matches. Not every row has a clone size; where given, it reads once, few, many or a size class.

d_gene: TRBD2
abundance: many
v_gene: TRBV12-3/TRBV12-4
j_gene: TRBJ2-1
CDR3aa: CASRTSGILNEQFF
CDR3nt: TGTGCCAGCAGAACTAGCGGGATACTGAATGAGCAGTTCTTC

d_gene: TRBD2
abundance: many
v_gene: TRBV5-5
j_gene: TRBJ2-5
CDR3aa: CASSTVTGGALETQYF
CDR3nt: TGTGCCAGCTCCACCGTTACGGGGGGGGCCTTGGAGACCCAGTACTTC

d_gene: TRBD1
abundance: NA
v_gene: TRBV3-1
j_gene: TRBJ2-7
CDR3aa: CASSQEGTAYEQYF
CDR3nt: TGTGCCAGCAGCCAAGAAGGGACAGCCTACGAGCAGTACTTC

d_gene: TRBD1
abundance: NA
v_gene: TRBV28
j_gene: TRBJ2-5
CDR3aa: CASSRGTGATETQYF
CDR3nt: TGTGCCAGCAGTCGGGGGACAGGGGCGACGGAGACCCAGTACTTC

d_gene: TRBD1
abundance: many
v_gene: TRBV30
j_gene: TRBJ2-1
CDR3aa: CAWSRGLGNNEQFF
CDR3nt: TGTGCCTGGAGTAGGGGGCTAGGAAACAATGAGCAGTTCTTC

d_gene: NA
abundance: few
v_gene: TRBV29-1
j_gene: TRBJ2-4
CDR3aa: CSVATGLSLVIQYF
CDR3nt: TGCAGCGTGGCTACAGGACTATCCTTGGTCATTCAGTACTTC

d_gene: TRBD2
abundance: many
v_gene: TRBV6-2/TRBV6-3
j_gene: TRBJ2-7
CDR3aa: CASSYRTGLVGGEQYF
CDR3nt: TGTGCCAGCAGTTACCGAACCGGACTAGTGGGCGGCGAGCAGTACTTC

d_gene: TRBD2
abundance: few
v_gene: TRBV6-5
j_gene: TRBJ2-5
CDR3aa: CATYNSGRETQYF
CDR3nt: TGTGCCACATATAATAGCGGGAGGGAGACCCAGTACTTC

d_gene: NA
abundance: NA
v_gene: TRBV7-9
j_gene: TRBJ2-7
CDR3aa: CASSLRGEEQYF
CDR3nt: TGTGCCAGCAGCTTAAGGGGCGAGGAGCAGTACTTC

d_gene: NA
abundance: few
v_gene: TRBV6-5
j_gene: TRBJ1-2
CDR3aa: CASSYGTNYGYTF
CDR3nt: TGTGCCAGCAGTTATGGGACTAACTATGGCTACACCTTC

d_gene: TRBD1
abundance: many
v_gene: TRBV12-3/TRBV12-4
j_gene: TRBJ1-1
CDR3aa: CASSLTGGIGTEAFF
CDR3nt: TGTGCCAGCAGTTTGACAGGGGGCATCGGCACTGAAGCTTTCTTT

d_gene: TRBD2
abundance: few
v_gene: TRBV19
j_gene: TRBJ2-3
CDR3aa: CASSRTSGGAFGTDTQYF
CDR3nt: TGTGCCAGTTCAAGAACTAGCGGGGGGGCATTCGGCACAGATACGCAGTATTTT

d_gene: NA
abundance: many
v_gene: TRBV28
j_gene: TRBJ1-6
CDR3aa: CASSPGSKGLGLHF
CDR3nt: TGTGCCAGCAGCCCCGGGTCCAAAGGTCTAGGCCTCCACTTT

d_gene: TRBD1
abundance: NA
v_gene: TRBV7-6
j_gene: TRBJ1-2
CDR3aa: CASSPGQVKDGYTF
CDR3nt: TGTGCCAGCAGCCCAGGACAGGTGAAGGATGGCTACACCTTC

d_gene: NA
abundance: NA
v_gene: TRBV28
j_gene: TRBJ1-4
CDR3aa: CASSLLAPGEKLFF
CDR3nt: TGTGCCAGCAGTTTATTGGCCCCCGGTGAAAAACTGTTTTTT

d_gene: TRBD2
abundance: many
v_gene: TRBV7-8
j_gene: TRBJ2-2
CDR3aa: CASSSPGLAAGELFF
CDR3nt: TGTGCCAGCAGCTCGCCGGGACTAGCGGCCGGGGAGCTGTTTTTT

d_gene: NA
abundance: few
v_gene: TRBV9
j_gene: TRBJ2-2
CDR3aa: CASSVSGNTGELFF
CDR3nt: TGTGCCAGCAGCGTAAGCGGAAACACCGGGGAGCTGTTTTTT

d_gene: NA
abundance: many
v_gene: TRBV27
j_gene: TRBJ2-7
CDR3aa: CASSLSSGPGIYEQYF
CDR3nt: TGTGCCAGCAGTTTATCATCAGGGCCCGGGATCTACGAGCAGTACTTC

d_gene: NA
abundance: few
v_gene: TRBV21-1
j_gene: TRBJ2-1
CDR3aa: CAITTSGGAYNEQFF
CDR3nt: TGTGCCATTACGACTAGCGGGGGGGCTTACAATGAGCAGTTCTTC

d_gene: NA
abundance: many
v_gene: TRBV28
j_gene: TRBJ2-2
CDR3aa: CATFSSGELFF
CDR3nt: TGTGCCACCTTCTCGTCCGGGGAGCTGTTTTTT

d_gene: NA
abundance: few
v_gene: TRBV15
j_gene: TRBJ2-3
CDR3aa: CATSRDRQDTQYF
CDR3nt: TGTGCCACCAGCAGAGATCGCCAGGATACGCAGTATTTT

d_gene: NA
abundance: many
v_gene: TRBV10-3
j_gene: TRBJ2-2
CDR3aa: CAITSANTGELFF
CDR3nt: TGTGCCATCACTAGCGCCAACACCGGGGAGCTGTTTTTT

d_gene: NA
abundance: NA
v_gene: TRBV3-1
j_gene: TRBJ2-1
CDR3aa: CASRGQGGNEQFF
CDR3nt: TGTGCCAGCAGAGGACAGGGAGGGAATGAGCAGTTCTTC

d_gene: NA
abundance: many
v_gene: TRBV28
j_gene: TRBJ1-2
CDR3aa: CASRIPLGSNYGYTF
CDR3nt: TGTGCCAGCAGGATACCCCTAGGGAGTAACTATGGCTACACCTTC

d_gene: NA
abundance: few
v_gene: TRBV28
j_gene: TRBJ2-6
CDR3aa: CASSPTASGANVLTF
CDR3nt: TGTGCCAGCAGCCCCACGGCCTCGGGGGCCAACGTCCTGACTTTC

d_gene: TRBD1
abundance: many
v_gene: TRBV27
j_gene: TRBJ1-1
CDR3aa: CASSLRGHGTEAFF
CDR3nt: TGTGCCAGCAGTTTAAGGGGGCATGGCACTGAAGCTTTCTTT

d_gene: NA
abundance: many
v_gene: TRBV20-1
j_gene: TRBJ2-4
CDR3aa: CSARQGLLAKNIQYF
CDR3nt: TGCAGTGCTAGGCAGGGATTGTTAGCCAAAAACATTCAGTACTTC

d_gene: NA
abundance: many
v_gene: TRBV3-1
j_gene: TRBJ1-6
CDR3aa: CASSQVGGNSPLHF
CDR3nt: TGTGCCAGCAGCCAAGTGGGGGGGAATTCACCCCTCCACTTT

d_gene: TRBD1
abundance: many
v_gene: TRBV24-1
j_gene: TRBJ2-3
CDR3aa: CATSDPRDSTHSTDTQYF
CDR3nt: TGTGCCACCAGTGACCCACGGGACAGCACTCATAGCACAGATACGCAGTATTTT

d_gene: NA
abundance: NA
v_gene: TRBV7-9
j_gene: TRBJ2-1
CDR3aa: CASSQGAAGGSYNEQFF
CDR3nt: TGTGCCAGCAGCCAGGGGGCAGCGGGAGGATCCTACAATGAGCAGTTCTTC

d_gene: TRBD2
abundance: NA
v_gene: TRBV9
j_gene: TRBJ2-1
CDR3aa: CASSVVGGGSYNEQFF
CDR3nt: TGTGCCAGCAGCGTAGTTGGGGGAGGGTCCTACAATGAGCAGTTCTTC

d_gene: TRBD1
abundance: NA
v_gene: TRBV4-3
j_gene: TRBJ2-1
CDR3aa: CASSPTGGPYNEQFF
CDR3nt: TGCGCCAGCAGCCCCACAGGGGGCCCCTACAATGAGCAGTTCTTC

d_gene: NA
abundance: NA
v_gene: TRBV20-1
j_gene: TRBJ2-7
CDR3aa: CSATSGIEQYF
CDR3nt: TGCAGTGCTACTTCGGGGATAGAGCAGTACTTC

d_gene: NA
abundance: NA
v_gene: TRBV12-3/TRBV12-4
j_gene: TRBJ1-1
CDR3aa: CASSLEHTEAFF
CDR3nt: TGTGCCAGCAGCCTCGAACACACTGAAGCTTTCTTT

d_gene: NA
abundance: few
v_gene: TRBV5-6
j_gene: TRBJ2-6
CDR3aa: CASSLAGGNSGANVLTF
CDR3nt: TGTGCCAGCAGCTTGGCTGGCGGAAACTCTGGGGCCAACGTCCTGACTTTC

d_gene: NA
abundance: few
v_gene: TRBV6-2/TRBV6-3
j_gene: TRBJ1-2
CDR3aa: CASSRRLDPNYGYTF
CDR3nt: TGTGCCAGCAGCCGCCGACTTGACCCCAACTATGGCTACACCTTC

d_gene: TRBD2
abundance: many
v_gene: TRBV15
j_gene: TRBJ2-3
CDR3aa: CATRGRGEDTQYF
CDR3nt: TGTGCCACCAGAGGACGGGGGGAAGATACGCAGTATTTT

d_gene: TRBD2
abundance: NA
v_gene: TRBV10-3
j_gene: TRBJ2-3
CDR3aa: CAISETGGFTDTQYF
CDR3nt: TGTGCCATCAGTGAGACGGGAGGGTTCACAGATACGCAGTATTTT

d_gene: TRBD1
abundance: NA
v_gene: TRBV2
j_gene: TRBJ2-7
CDR3aa: CASSAMRGQGKGEQYF
CDR3nt: TGTGCCAGCAGTGCCATGCGGGGACAGGGGAAAGGCGAGCAGTACTTC

d_gene: TRBD1
abundance: NA
v_gene: TRBV27
j_gene: TRBJ2-3
CDR3aa: CASGQDRGRADTQYF
CDR3nt: TGTGCCAGCGGACAAGACAGGGGGCGAGCAGATACGCAGTATTTT

d_gene: NA
abundance: many
v_gene: TRBV3-1
j_gene: TRBJ1-5
CDR3aa: CASSQDRINQPQHF
CDR3nt: TGTGCCAGCAGCCAAGACAGAATCAATCAGCCCCAGCATTTT

d_gene: TRBD2
abundance: many
v_gene: TRBV18
j_gene: TRBJ2-3
CDR3aa: CASSSLAGGEDTQYF
CDR3nt: TGTGCCAGCTCGTCCTTAGCGGGGGGAGAGGATACGCAGTATTTT

d_gene: NA
abundance: few
v_gene: TRBV29-1
j_gene: TRBJ1-2
CDR3aa: CSVVGATIYGYTF
CDR3nt: TGCAGCGTTGTGGGGGCCACCATTTATGGCTACACCTTC

d_gene: NA
abundance: NA
v_gene: TRBV20-1
j_gene: TRBJ2-3
CDR3aa: CSAQPTSRKGRDTQYF
CDR3nt: TGCAGTGCTCAACCCACTAGTAGGAAGGGGAGAGATACGCAGTATTTT

d_gene: NA
abundance: few
v_gene: TRBV12-3/TRBV12-4
j_gene: TRBJ1-2
CDR3aa: CASNKGDLGYGYTF
CDR3nt: TGTGCCAGCAACAAGGGAGATCTCGGCTATGGCTACACCTTC

d_gene: NA
abundance: NA
v_gene: TRBV25-1
j_gene: TRBJ1-4
CDR3aa: CASSESGGATNEKLFF
CDR3nt: TGTGCCAGCAGTGAATCCGGGGGGGCAACTAATGAAAAACTGTTTTTT

d_gene: TRBD2
abundance: medium-sized
v_gene: TRBV5-1
j_gene: TRBJ2-3
CDR3aa: CASSLDSGRASDTQYF
CDR3nt: TGCGCCAGCAGCTTGGATAGCGGGAGGGCCTCAGATACGCAGTATTTT

d_gene: NA
abundance: many
v_gene: TRBV24-1
j_gene: TRBJ2-7
CDR3aa: CATSDPRTTAEQYF
CDR3nt: TGTGCCACCAGTGATCCCAGGACAACCGCCGAGCAGTACTTC

d_gene: NA
abundance: NA
v_gene: TRBV11-2
j_gene: TRBJ2-3
CDR3aa: CASSLDRTSDTQYF
CDR3nt: TGTGCCAGCAGCCTAGATAGAACGTCTGATACGCAGTATTTT

d_gene: NA
abundance: NA
v_gene: TRBV15
j_gene: TRBJ2-7
CDR3aa: CATSRTPYEQYF
CDR3nt: TGTGCCACCAGCAGGACGCCCTACGAGCAGTACTTC